Reported below is one TCR beta chain. What it binds is unknown. Libraries were prepared by immunoSEQ multiplex PCR; TCRdb keeps only in-frame clonotypes and omits some of them. The sample has 110,000 or so clones; about 86% are singletons. This entry belongs to a study of T cell responses to AZD1222 COVID-19 vaccine. Germline loops: CDR1 SNHLY, CDR2 FYNNEI. This CDR3 is built from 16 residues. With 0 bases removed from V and 0 bases from J, the gap between germline ends came to 10 bases. Study-wide findings and caveats: Repertoire sampling happened only post peak T cell response. The reported proportion of spike-specific TCRs targeting unmutated variant regions was nearly half.

The sequence was collected from an adult who received the AZD1222 COVID-19 vaccine. The sequencing used peripheral blood, collected 28 days after the second AZD1222 dose. The chain employs TRBV2 and TRBJ2-3, with D tentatively TRBD2 (6 bases). CDR3 protein: CASSEAVGGSTDTQYF. The CDR3 coding sequence is TGTGCCAGCAGTGAAGCGGTGGGGGGTAGCACAGATACGCAGTATTTT.